This T cell receptor (beta chain) is drawn from a study of CD8+CD57+ T cells in acquired aplastic anemia. The wider study: DNA from sorted CD4+ and CD8+ cells averaged roughly 3.4 ug.

The germline CDR1 and CDR2 sequences are SQVTM and ANQGSEA. The CDR3 loop spans 13 amino acids. Trimming took off 4 bases at V and 6 bases at J, with 16 bases between the two ends. Only patients with CD8+CD57+ cell expansion on flow cytometry were chosen for sequencing. Prior therapy had not been administered to any patient at the time of blood sampling. Genomic DNA served as template for TCR beta VDJ and CDR3 profiling. In TCRdb, the reads were re-called with MiXCR into one record per CDR3 protein. This sample carries approximately 470,000 distinct CDR3 sequences, around 30% of them seen once, and the ten largest clones take less than 0.85%.

The sample consisted of sorted CD4+, CD8+, or CD8+CD57+ T cells (not recorded which) from PBMCs. The J gene is TRBJ2-7, the V gene TRBV29-1, with TRBD1 as a possible D gene (6 bases). This TCR derives from a human donor with aplastic anemia. The CDR3 region is CSVVAGAFREQYF. In nucleotides, the CDR3 is TGCAGCGTTGTGGCAGGGGCGTTTCGCGAGCAGTACTTC.